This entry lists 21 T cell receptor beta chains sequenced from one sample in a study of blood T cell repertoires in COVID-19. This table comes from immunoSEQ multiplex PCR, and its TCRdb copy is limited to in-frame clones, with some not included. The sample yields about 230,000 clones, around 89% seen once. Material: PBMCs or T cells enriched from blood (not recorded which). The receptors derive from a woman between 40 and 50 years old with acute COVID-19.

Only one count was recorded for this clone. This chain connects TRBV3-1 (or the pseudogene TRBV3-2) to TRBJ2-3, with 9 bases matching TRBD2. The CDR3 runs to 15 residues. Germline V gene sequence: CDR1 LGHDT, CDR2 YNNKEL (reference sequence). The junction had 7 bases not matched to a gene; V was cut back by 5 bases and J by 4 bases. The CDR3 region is CASSTPGLAADTQYF. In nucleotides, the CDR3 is TGTGCCAGCAGCACTCCGGGACTAGCTGCAGATACGCAGTATTTT.

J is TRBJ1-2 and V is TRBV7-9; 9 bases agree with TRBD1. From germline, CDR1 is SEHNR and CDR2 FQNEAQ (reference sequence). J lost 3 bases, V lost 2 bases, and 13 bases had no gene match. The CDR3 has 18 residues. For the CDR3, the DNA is TGTGCCAGCAGCTTAATCGTCTTCCGGACAGGGGCGGACTATGGCTACACCTTC. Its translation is CASSLIVFRTGADYGYTF.

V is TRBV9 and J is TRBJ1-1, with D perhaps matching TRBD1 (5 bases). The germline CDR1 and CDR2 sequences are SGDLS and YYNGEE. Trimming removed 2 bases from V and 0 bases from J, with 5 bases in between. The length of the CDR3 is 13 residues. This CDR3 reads CASSVTVNTEAFF. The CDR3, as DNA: TGTGCCAGCAGCGTGACAGTGAACACTGAAGCTTTCTTT.

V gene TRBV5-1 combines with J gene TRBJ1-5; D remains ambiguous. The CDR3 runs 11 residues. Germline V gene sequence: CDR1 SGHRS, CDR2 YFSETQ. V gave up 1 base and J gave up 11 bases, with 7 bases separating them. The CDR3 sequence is CASSLRGSQHF. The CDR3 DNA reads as TGCGCCAGCAGCTTGAGAGGGTCCCAGCATTTT.

The CDR3 nucleotides are TGTGCCAGCAGCTTCGACGCGGACACTGAAGCTTTCTTT. As protein: CASSFDADTEAFF. The V and J genes are TRBV7-2 and TRBJ1-1; D remains ambiguous. The V gene's germline CDR1 is SGHTA and CDR2 FQGNSA. The CDR3 is 13 amino acids. The ends were cut back, 3 bases at V and 3 bases at J, with 8 bases in the middle. The full variable domain, in which reference TRBV7-2 and TRBJ1-1 provide the parts outside the CDR3, is GAGVSQSPSNKVTEKGKDVELRCDPISGHTALYWYRQSLGQGLEFLIYFQGNSAPDKSGLPSDRFSAERTGGSVSTLTIQRTQQEDSAVYLCASSFDADTEAFFGQGTRLTVV.

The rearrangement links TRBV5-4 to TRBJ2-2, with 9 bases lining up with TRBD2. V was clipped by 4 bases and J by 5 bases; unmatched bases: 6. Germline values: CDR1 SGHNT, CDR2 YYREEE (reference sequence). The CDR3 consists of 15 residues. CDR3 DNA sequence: TGTGCCAGCAGCGTCGGGACTAGCATAACCGGGGAGCTGTTTTTT. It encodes CASSVGTSITGELFF.

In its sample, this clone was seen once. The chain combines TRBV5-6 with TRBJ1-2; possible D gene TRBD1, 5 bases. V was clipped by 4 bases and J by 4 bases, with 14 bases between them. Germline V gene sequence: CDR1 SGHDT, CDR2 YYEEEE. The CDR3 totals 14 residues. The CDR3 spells CASSTNQGLYGYTF. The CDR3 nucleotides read TGTGCCAGCAGCACGAATCAGGGACTCTATGGCTACACCTTC.

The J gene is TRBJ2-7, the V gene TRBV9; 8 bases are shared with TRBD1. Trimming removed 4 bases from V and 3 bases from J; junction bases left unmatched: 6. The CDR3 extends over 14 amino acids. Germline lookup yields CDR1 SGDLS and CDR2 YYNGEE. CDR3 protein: CASSSGTGGYEQYF. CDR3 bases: TGTGCCAGCAGCTCTGGAACAGGGGGCTACGAGCAGTACTTC.

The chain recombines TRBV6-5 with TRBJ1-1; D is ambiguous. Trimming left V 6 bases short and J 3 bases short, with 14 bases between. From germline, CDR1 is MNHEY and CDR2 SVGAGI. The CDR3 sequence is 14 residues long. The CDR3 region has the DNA TGTGCCAGCAGCCCCGTGGGCAAGGACACTGAAGCTTTCTTT. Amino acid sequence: CASSPVGKDTEAFF.

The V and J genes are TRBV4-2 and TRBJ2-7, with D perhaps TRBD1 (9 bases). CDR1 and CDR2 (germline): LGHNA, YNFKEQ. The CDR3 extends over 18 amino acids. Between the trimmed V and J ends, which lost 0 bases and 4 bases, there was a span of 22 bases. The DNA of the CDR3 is TGTGCCAGCAGCCAAGATGCGGGGGGACAGGGCACCCTTTACGAGCAGTACTTC. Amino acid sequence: CASSQDAGGQGTLYEQYF.

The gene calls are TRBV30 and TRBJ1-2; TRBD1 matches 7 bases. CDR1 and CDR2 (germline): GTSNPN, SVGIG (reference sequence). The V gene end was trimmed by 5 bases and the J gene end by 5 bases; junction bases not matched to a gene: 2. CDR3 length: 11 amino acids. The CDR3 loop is CAWATGYGYTF. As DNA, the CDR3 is TGTGCCTGGGCGACAGGGTATGGCTACACCTTC.

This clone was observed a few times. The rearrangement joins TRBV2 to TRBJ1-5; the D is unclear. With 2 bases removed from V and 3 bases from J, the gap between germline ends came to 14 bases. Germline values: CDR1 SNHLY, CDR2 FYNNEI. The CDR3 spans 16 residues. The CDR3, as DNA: TGTGCCAGCAGTGAAAAGGGCGGGGTGTCCAATCAGCCCCAGCATTTT. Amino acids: CASSEKGGVSNQPQHF.

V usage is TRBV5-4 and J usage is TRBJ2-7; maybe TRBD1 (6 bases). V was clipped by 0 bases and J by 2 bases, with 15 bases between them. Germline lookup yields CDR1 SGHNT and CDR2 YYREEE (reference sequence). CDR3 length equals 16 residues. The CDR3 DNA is TGTGCCAGCAGCTTGGGTGGGACAATCCCTACCTACGAGCAGTACTTC. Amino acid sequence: CASSLGGTIPTYEQYF.

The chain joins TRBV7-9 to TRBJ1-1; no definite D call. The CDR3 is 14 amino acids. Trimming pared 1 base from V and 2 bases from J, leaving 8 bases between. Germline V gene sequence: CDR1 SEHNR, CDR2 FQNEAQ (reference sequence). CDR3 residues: CASSLESSNTEAFF. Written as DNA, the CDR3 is TGTGCCAGCAGCTTAGAAAGTAGTAACACTGAAGCTTTCTTT. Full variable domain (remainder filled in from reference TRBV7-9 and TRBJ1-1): DTGVSQNPRHKITKRGQNVTFRCDPISEHNRLYWYRQTLGQGPEFLTYFQNEAQLEKSRLLSDRFSAERPKGSFSTLEIQRTEQGDSAMYLCASSLESSNTEAFFGQGTRLTVV.

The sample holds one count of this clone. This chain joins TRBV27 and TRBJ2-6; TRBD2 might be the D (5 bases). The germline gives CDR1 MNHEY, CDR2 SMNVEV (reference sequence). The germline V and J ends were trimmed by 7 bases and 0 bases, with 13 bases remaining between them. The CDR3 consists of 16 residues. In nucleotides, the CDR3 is TGTGCCAGCAAGGAGGTTCCCCCCTCTGGGGCCAACGTCCTGACTTTC. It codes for CASKEVPPSGANVLTF. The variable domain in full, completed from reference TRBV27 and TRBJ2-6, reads EAQVTQNPRYLITVTGKKLTVTCSQNMNHEYMSWYRQDPGLGLRQIYYSMNVEVTDKGDVPEGYKVSRKEKRNFPLILESPSPNQTSLYFCASKEVPPSGANVLTFGAGSRLTVL.

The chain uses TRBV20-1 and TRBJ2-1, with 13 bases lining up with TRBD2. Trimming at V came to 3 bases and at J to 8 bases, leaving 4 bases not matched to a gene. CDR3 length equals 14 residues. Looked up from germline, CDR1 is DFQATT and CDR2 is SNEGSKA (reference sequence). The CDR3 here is CSASGTSGNDEQFF. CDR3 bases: TGCAGTGCTAGTGGGACTAGCGGGAACGATGAGCAGTTCTTC.

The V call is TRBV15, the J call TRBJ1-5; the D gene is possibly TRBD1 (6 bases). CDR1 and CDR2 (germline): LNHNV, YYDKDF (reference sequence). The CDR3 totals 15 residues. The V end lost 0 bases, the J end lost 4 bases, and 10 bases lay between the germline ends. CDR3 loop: CATSRDQGWNQPQHF. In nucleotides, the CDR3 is TGTGCCACCAGCAGAGATCAGGGGTGGAATCAGCCCCAGCATTTT.

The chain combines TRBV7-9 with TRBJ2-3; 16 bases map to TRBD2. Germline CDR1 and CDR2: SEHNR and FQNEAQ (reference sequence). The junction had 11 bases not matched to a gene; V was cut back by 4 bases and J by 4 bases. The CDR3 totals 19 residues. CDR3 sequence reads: CASSSSPGLAGGPPDTQYF. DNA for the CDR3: TGTGCCAGCAGCTCTTCACCGGGACTAGCGGGAGGGCCCCCAGATACGCAGTATTTT.

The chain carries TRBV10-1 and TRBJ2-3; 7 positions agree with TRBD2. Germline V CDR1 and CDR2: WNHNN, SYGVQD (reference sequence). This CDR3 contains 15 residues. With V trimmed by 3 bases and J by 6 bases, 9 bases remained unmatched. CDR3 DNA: TGCGCCAGCAGTGATCCTCGGGAGGAGAGGGATACGCAGTATTTT. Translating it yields CASSDPREERDTQYF.

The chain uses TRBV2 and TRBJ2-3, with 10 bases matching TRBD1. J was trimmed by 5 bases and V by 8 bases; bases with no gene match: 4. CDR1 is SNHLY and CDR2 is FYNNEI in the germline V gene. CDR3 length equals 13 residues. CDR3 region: CASSDRGQDTQYF. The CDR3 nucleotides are TGTGCCAGCTCAGACAGGGGGCAAGATACGCAGTATTTT.

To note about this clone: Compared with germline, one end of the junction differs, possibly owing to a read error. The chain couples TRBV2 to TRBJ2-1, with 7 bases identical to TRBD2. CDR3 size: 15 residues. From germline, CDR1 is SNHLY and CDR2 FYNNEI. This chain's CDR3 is CASSEGLAGYNEQFF. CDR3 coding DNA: TGTGCCAGCAGCGAAGGGTTAGCGGGCTACAATGAGCAGTTCTTC. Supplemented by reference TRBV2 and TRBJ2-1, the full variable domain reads EPEVTQTPSHQVTQMGQEVILRCVPISNHLYFYWYRQILGQKVEFLVSFYNNEISEKSEIFDDQFSVERPDGSNFTLKIRSTKLEDSAMYFCASSEGLAGYNEQFFGPGTRLTVL.